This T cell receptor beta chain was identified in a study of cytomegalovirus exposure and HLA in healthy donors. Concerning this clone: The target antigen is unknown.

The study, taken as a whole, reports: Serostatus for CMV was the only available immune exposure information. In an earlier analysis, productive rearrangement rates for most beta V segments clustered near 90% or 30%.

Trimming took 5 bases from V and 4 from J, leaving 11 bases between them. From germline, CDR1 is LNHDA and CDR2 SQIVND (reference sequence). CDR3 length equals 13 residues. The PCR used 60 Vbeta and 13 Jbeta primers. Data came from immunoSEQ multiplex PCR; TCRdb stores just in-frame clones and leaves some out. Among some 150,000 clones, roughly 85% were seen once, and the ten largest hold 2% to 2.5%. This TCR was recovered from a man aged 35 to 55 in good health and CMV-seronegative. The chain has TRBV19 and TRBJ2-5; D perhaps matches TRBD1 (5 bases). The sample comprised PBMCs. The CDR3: CASSAQGAETQYF. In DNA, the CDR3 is TGTGCCAGTAGTGCCCAGGGTGCAGAGACCCAGTACTTC.